Listed below are T cell receptor beta chains from one sample, sequenced in a study of T cells in Graves' hyperthyroidism and ophthalmopathy. Each CDR3 protein is one row after TCRdb ran MiXCR on the multiplex PCR reads. The table has 250,000 to 300,000 distinct CDR3 sequences, 15% to 20% seen once. Sequenced material: blood. These TCRs come from a woman in her fifties or sixties with Graves' ophthalmopathy. CDR3s leave out the opening cysteine and the closing phenylalanine or tryptophan.

V	J	CDR3
TRBV7-8	TRBJ2-7	ASSLMSSAGSYEQY
TRBV7-2	TRBJ1-5	ASSVAPGGINQPQH
TRBV7-2	TRBJ1-1	ASRGQGVLNTEAF
TRBV4-3	TRBJ2-5	ASSQAGAQY
TRBV10-3	TRBJ2-7	AISDGTSEPYEQY
TRBV5-1	TRBJ1-2	ASSFRHKANYGYT
TRBV5-5	TRBJ1-4	ASSKGQAEKLF
TRBV7-8	TRBJ2-5	ASSETSGGGTQY
TRBV11-3	TRBJ2-1	ASSLERSYNEQF
TRBV28	TRBJ2-1	ASSTLPGDVSANEQF
TRBV5-1	TRBJ1-2	ASSWEDRNGYT
TRBV5-1	TRBJ2-7	ASSQGLAGAHEQY
TRBV28	TRBJ2-3	ASSLGTGGFTDTQY
TRBV9	TRBJ2-5	ASSVGAGGRETQY
TRBV13	TRBJ2-2	ASSFSGELF
TRBV5-5	TRBJ2-5	ASSRPGQVIGETQY
TRBV5-1	TRBJ2-2	ASSLLAGMKAGELF